This T cell receptor (beta chain) came from a study of response to subunit inactivated influenza vaccine. J gave up 1 base and V 4 bases, and 5 bases lay outside the gene matches. The CDR3 is 15 residues long. CDR1 and CDR2 from the germline V gene are SNHLY and FYNNEI. MiXCR was run by TCRdb on the RT-PCR reads, yielding one entry per CDR3 protein. The data hold about 700,000 distinct CDR3 sequences, with around 14% observed a single time. This clonotype was found many times. What it recognizes is unknown. Study-wide findings and caveats: It was suggested by the authors that few new T cells are recruited by each seasonal influenza vaccination.

The V call is TRBV2, the J call TRBJ2-3; 7 bases match TRBD1. The TCR originated in a man aged 50-59 years who received an inactivated influenza vaccine. The sequences come from PBMCs from blood, collected approximately 15 days before vaccination. CDR3 loop: CASSVGGGGTDTQYF. The DNA for the CDR3 is TGTGCCAGCAGTGTAGGGGGCGGCGGCACAGATACGCAGTATTTT. The entire variable domain, with the rest obtained from reference TRBV2 and TRBJ2-3, is as follows: EPEVTQTPSHQVTQMGQEVILRCVPISNHLYFYWYRQILGQKVEFLVSFYNNEISEKSEIFDDQFSVERPDGSNFTLKIRSTKLEDSAMYFCASSVGGGGTDTQYFGPGTRLTVL.